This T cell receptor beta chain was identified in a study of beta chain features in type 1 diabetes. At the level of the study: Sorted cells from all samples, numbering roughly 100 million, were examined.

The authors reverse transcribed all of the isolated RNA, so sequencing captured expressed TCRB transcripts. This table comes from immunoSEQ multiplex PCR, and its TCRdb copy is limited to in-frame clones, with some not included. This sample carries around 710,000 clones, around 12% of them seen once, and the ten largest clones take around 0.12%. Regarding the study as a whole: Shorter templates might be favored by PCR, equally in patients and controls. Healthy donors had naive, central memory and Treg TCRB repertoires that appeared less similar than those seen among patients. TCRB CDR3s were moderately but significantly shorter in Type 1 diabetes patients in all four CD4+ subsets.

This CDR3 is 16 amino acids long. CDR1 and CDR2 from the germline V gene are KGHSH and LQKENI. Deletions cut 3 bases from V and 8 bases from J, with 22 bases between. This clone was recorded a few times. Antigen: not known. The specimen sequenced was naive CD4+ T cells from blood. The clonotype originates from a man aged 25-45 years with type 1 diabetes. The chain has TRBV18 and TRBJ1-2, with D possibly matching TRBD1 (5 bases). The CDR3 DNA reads TGTGCCAGCTCACCCGTCCTTGAAGGGGCGGTTGAGGGCTACACCTTC. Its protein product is CASSPVLEGAVEGYTF.